Listed below are T cell receptor beta chains from one sample, sequenced in a study of monozygotic twins with inflammatory bowel disease. Reanalyzing the 5' RACE reads, TCRdb keeps one entry per CDR3 protein, without DNA. The specimen's table records a few hundred thousand distinct CDR3 sequences. Material for sequencing was blood. The receptors shown here come from a human donor with ulcerative colitis or Crohn's disease, or a healthy co-twin of an affected twin (not recorded which). Both conserved end residues are part of each CDR3.

v_call	j_call	cdr3_aa
TRBV5-1	TRBJ1-5	CASSLIPDQPQHF
TRBV5-1	TRBJ2-7	CASSHSGGPYEQYF
TRBV19	TRBJ2-1	CASSSGTSGNNEQFF
TRBV6-2/TRBV6-3	TRBJ2-2	CASSYAFQDAGELFF
TRBV5-1	TRBJ2-7	CASSISGTSNTEQYF
TRBV29-1	TRBJ2-3	CSVGSSGKTDTQYF
TRBV5-6	TRBJ1-5	CASSERWGASNQPQHF
TRBV13	TRBJ2-3	CASSTPGGSTDTQYF
TRBV5-6	TRBJ1-4	CASSLEGGSEKLFF
TRBV27	TRBJ1-5	CASRSVGQGAGSNQPQHF
TRBV20-1	TRBJ1-3	CSANSVVQGGNTIYF
TRBV20-1	TRBJ1-5	CSATQTGDQPQHF
TRBV5-5	TRBJ2-7	CASSPPGTGRVREQYF
TRBV7-9	TRBJ2-7	CASRSSGGYEQYF
TRBV2	TRBJ2-3	CASSEVATQYF
TRBV7-2	TRBJ1-2	CASSLFSRMVDGYTF
TRBV7-2	TRBJ2-1	CASSLDGLAGSNEQFF
TRBV12-3/TRBV12-4	TRBJ1-1	CASSGEMNTEAFF
TRBV7-3	TRBJ2-5	CASSLNSGGIETQYF
TRBV7-9	TRBJ1-5	CASSHGTYGDQPQHF
TRBV5-1	TRBJ2-2	CASSIRNTGELFF
TRBV7-9	TRBJ2-7	CASSHRDGPSYEQYF
TRBV7-2	TRBJ2-5	CASSLGRGETQYF
TRBV4-3	TRBJ2-1	CASSRGTGSSYNEQFF
TRBV15	TRBJ2-4	CATSSGLAGGWGKNIQYF
TRBV29-1	TRBJ1-1	CSVTDRGKNTEAFF
TRBV12-3/TRBV12-4	TRBJ2-1	CASSLGGALNEQFF
TRBV12-3/TRBV12-4	TRBJ2-2	CASSSSGIGELFF
TRBV29-1	TRBJ2-3	CSVDGSSDTQYF
TRBV28	TRBJ2-3	CASSRGLDTQYF
TRBV19	TRBJ1-1	CASSITQNTEAFF
TRBV7-2	TRBJ2-2	CASSPALASGELFF
TRBV12-3/TRBV12-4	TRBJ2-5	CASGLRGLGTQYF
TRBV9	TRBJ1-2	CASSAGGAYGYTF
TRBV7-9	TRBJ2-7	CASSPESRREQYF
TRBV7-9	TRBJ2-3	CASSLRSGGPTDTQYF
TRBV20-1	TRBJ1-6	CSARVGLYNSPLHF